These T cell receptor beta chains were read from a single sample in a study of T cells in Graves' hyperthyroidism and ophthalmopathy. In TCRdb, the multiplex PCR reads were re-called with MiXCR into one record per CDR3 protein. The table includes hundreds of thousands of distinct CDR3 sequences, around 15% detected once. Sequenced: blood. These receptors all come from a woman aged 25 to 45 with Graves' hyperthyroidism. The conserved cysteine and the conserved F or W are not part of the CDR3 here.

v_call cdr3_aa
TRBV7-9 ASSWDRRGYT
TRBV6-4 ASSEVRELHGELF
TRBV4-2 ASSLPRQEIWNEQF
TRBV5-1 ASSFMTTADTGELF
TRBV27 ASSLSQPTDTQY
TRBV27 ASSGTLRETQY
TRBV9 ASSGLAGISEQF
TRBV29-1 SAQADSYEQY
TRBV7-9 ASSKQGANTEAF
TRBV30 AWSRTGSNQPQH
TRBV6-1 ASDPGRTYEQY
TRBV19 ASSPAGSEKLF
TRBV7-3 ASSFGTSGTEQY
TRBV6-1 ASGETFQETQY
TRBV20-1 SARVSSGSLYNEQF
TRBV2 ASSPPGARTDTQY
TRBV13 ASSSTYRGPNSPLH
TRBV6-1 ASTDLGGTEGGLNTEAF
TRBV5-6 ASTPVGGNTEAF
TRBV7-2 ASSLTQGARSEQY
TRBV20-1 SAVDLKPTDTQY
TRBV5-1 ASSLVNTGAINNEQF
TRBV24-1 ATRTGT
TRBV6-1 ASSEGQGGDTQY
TRBV7-2 ASSLKGTGYYEQY
TRBV7-9 ASSQPGQPYTEAF
TRBV11-1 ASSLWAGLSSNEQF
TRBV6-6 ASSYSERSHLTDTQY
TRBV7-9 ASSLAPSRGYEQY
TRBV11-2 ASSLDGVASYEQY
TRBV20-1 SAGRPNGGELF
TRBV30 AWSASVDGGNTIY
TRBV20-1 SARDAGLAGSQETQY
TRBV7-8 ASSDGTRILQETQY
TRBV7-2 ASSLTRRLDSNQPQH
TRBV11-1 ASSVRGGEQF
TRBV7-3 ASSLGQGREQY
TRBV20-1 SATGGLNTEAF
TRBV18 ASPPTAYEQY
TRBV6-1 ASSEARLGPYEQY
TRBV6-1 ASRTSEKETQY
TRBV29-1 SGDRDIGNEQF
TRBV27 ASSLGPGLADTDTQY
TRBV3-1 ASSQEPISYEQY
TRBV20-1 SATDWGNEQF